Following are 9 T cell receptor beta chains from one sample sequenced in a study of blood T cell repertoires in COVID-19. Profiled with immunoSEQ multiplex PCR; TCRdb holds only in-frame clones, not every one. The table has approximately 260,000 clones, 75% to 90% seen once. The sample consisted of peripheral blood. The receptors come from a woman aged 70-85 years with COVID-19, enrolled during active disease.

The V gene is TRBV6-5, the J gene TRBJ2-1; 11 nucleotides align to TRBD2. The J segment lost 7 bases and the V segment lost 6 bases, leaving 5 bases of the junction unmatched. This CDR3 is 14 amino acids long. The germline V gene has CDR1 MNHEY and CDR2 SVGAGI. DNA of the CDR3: TGTGCCAGCAGGACTAGCGGGATGGGGAATGAGCAGTTCTTC. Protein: CASRTSGMGNEQFF.

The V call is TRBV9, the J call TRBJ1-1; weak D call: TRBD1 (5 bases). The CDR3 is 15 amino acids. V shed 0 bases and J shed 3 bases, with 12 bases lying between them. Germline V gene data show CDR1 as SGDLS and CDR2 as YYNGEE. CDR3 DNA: TGTGCCAGCAGCGTAGTTGGCAGGGTCGACACTGAAGCTTTCTTT. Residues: CASSVVGRVDTEAFF. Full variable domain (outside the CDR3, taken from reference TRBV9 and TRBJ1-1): DSGVTQTPKHLITATGQRVTLRCSPRSGDLSVYWYQQSLDQGLQFLIQYYNGEERAKGNILERFSAQQFPDLHSELNLSSLELGDSALYFCASSVVGRVDTEAFFGQGTRLTVV.

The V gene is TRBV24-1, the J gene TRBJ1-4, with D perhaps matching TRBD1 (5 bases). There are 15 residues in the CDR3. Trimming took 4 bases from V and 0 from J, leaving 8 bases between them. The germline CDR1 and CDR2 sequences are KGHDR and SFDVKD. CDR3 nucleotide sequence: TGTGCCACCAGTGAATCGGGGGCAACTAATGAAAAACTGTTTTTT. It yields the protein CATSESGATNEKLFF.

The CDR3 spells CASSLNQQPQHF. The CDR3 DNA is TGTGCCAGCAGCTTGAATCAGCAGCCCCAGCATTTT. This chain connects TRBV5-8 to TRBJ1-5; D remains unclear. V lost 1 base to trimming and J lost 7 bases, with 6 bases between them. The CDR3 is made up of 12 amino acids. CDR1 SGHTS and CDR2 YDEGEE come from the germline V gene. Full variable domain (rest looked up from reference TRBV5-8 and TRBJ1-5): EAGVTQSPTHLIKTRGQQATLRCSPISGHTSVYWYQQALGLGLQFLLWYDEGEERNRGNFPPRFSGRQFPNYSSELNVNALELEDSALYLCASSLNQQPQHFGDGTRLSIL.

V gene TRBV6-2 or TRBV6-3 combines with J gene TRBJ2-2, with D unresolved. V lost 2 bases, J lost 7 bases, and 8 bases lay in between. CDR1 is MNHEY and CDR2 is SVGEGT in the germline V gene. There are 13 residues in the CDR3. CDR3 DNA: TGTGCCAGCAGTTACCGGGTAATCGGGGAGCTGTTTTTT. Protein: CASSYRVIGELFF.

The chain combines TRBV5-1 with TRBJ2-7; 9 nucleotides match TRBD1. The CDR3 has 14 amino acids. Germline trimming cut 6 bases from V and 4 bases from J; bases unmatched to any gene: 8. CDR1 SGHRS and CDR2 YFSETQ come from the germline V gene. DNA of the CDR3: TGCGCCAGCACTCCTGGACAGGGGCGGTACGAGCAGTACTTC. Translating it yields CASTPGQGRYEQYF.

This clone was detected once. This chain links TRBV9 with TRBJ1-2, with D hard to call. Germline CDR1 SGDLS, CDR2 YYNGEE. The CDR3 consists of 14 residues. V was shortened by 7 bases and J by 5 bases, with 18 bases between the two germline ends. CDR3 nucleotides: TGTGCCAGCGGGGAGAATGTAGCCTCGTATGGCTACACCTTC. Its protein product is CASGENVASYGYTF.

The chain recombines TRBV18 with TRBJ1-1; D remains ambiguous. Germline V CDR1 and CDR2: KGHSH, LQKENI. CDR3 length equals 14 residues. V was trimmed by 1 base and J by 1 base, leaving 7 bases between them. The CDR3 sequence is CASSPQTGNTEAFF. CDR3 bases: TGTGCCAGCTCACCACAGACGGGGAACACTGAAGCTTTCTTT.

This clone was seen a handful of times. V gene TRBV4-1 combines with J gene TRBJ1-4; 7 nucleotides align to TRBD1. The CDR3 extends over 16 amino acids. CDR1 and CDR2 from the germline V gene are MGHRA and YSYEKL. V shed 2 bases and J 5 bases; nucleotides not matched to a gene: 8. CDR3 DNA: TGCGCCAGCAGCCAATATACAGGGGCCCGGAATGAAAAACTGTTTTTT. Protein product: CASSQYTGARNEKLFF.